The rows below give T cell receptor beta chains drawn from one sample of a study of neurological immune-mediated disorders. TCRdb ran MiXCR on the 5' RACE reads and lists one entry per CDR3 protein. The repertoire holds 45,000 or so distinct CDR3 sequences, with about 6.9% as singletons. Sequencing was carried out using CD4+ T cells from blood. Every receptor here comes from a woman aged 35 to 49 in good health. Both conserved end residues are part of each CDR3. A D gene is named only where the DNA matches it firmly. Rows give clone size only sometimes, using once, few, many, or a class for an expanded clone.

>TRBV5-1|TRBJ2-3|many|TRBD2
TGCGCCAGCAGCCGATGGGAGGGGACAGATACGCAGTATTTT
CASSRWEGTDTQYF
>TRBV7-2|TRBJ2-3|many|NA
TGTGCCAGCAGCTTAGCGGGAGCCACAGATACGCAGTATTTT
CASSLAGATDTQYF
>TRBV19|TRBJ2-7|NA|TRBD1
TGTGCCAGTAGGCGACAGGGAGCCTACGAGCAGTACTTC
CASRRQGAYEQYF
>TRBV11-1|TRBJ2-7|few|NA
TGTGCCAGCAGCTCCCTCGGGACGGTCTCCTACGAGCAGTACTTC
CASSSLGTVSYEQYF
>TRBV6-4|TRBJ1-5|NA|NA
TGTGCCAGCAGTGACGGAGGGGATAGTCAGCCCCAGCATTTT
CASSDGGDSQPQHF
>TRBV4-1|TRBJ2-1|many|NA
TGCGCCAGCAGCGACCCTGGGGGGAGGAAGCGGGAGAGGGGGCCTTCGGGGAATGAGCAGTTCTTC
CASSDPGGRKRERGPSGNEQFF
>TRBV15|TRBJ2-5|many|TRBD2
TGTGCCACCAGCAGAGTAGCGGGAGGGCCGGAGACCCAGTACTTC
CATSRVAGGPETQYF
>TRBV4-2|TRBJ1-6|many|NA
TGTGCCAGCAGCCCCTCAGGGAACAATTCACCCCTCCACTTT
CASSPSGNNSPLHF
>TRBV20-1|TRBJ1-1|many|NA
TGCAGTCAAGCAGGGGACACTGAAGCTTTCTTT
CSQAGDTEAFF
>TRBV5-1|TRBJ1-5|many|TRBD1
TGCGCCAGCAGCTTCGGGGACAGGGAGGGTCATCAGCCCCAGCATTTT
CASSFGDREGHQPQHF
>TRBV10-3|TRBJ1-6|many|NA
TGTGCCATCCGGGCGCCTAATTCACCCCTCCACTTT
CAIRAPNSPLHF
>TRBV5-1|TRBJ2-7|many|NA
TGCGCCAGCAGCTTGGTCGCTAGGCCGGTCTCCTACGAGCAGTACTTC
CASSLVARPVSYEQYF
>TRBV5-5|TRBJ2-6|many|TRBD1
TGTGCCAGCAGCTTATTTACCGGGACAGAGAGCTCTGGGGCCAACGTCCTGACTTTC
CASSLFTGTESSGANVLTF
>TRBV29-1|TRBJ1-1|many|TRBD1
TGCAGCGTTGAGTCGGGACAGGACGGGCGGGCAGCTTTCTTT
CSVESGQDGRAAFF
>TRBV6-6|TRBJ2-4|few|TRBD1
TGTGCCAGCAGCCTTCAGGGGGCGGCCAAAAACATTCAGTACTTC
CASSLQGAAKNIQYF
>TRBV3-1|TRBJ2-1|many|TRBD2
TGTGCCAGCAGCCAGCGAGGTAGCGGGAGAACCTACAATGAGCAGTTCTTC
CASSQRGSGRTYNEQFF
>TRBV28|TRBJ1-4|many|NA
TGTGCCAGCAGTTCGGGCGGAAGTAATGAAAAACTGTTTTTT
CASSSGGSNEKLFF
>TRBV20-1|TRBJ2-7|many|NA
TGCAGTGCTAGAGGAGTTTACGAGCAGTACTTC
CSARGVYEQYF
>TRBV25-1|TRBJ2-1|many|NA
TGTGCCAGCAGTGAGATAAACAATGAGCAGTTCTTC
CASSEINNEQFF
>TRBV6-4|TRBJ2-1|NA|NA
TGTGCCAGCAGTGACTCCGCCACTTCCTACAATGAGCAGTTCTTC
CASSDSATSYNEQFF
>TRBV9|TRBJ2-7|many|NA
TGTGCCAGCAGCCCGACGACCTATACCGAGCAGTACTTC
CASSPTTYTEQYF
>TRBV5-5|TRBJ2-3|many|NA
TGTGCCAGCAGCCGGGCCCCATCGGATGATACGCAGTATTTT
CASSRAPSDDTQYF
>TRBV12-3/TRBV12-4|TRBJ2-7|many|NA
TGTGCCAGCAGTTTAGAGGACACCTACGAGCAGTACTTC
CASSLEDTYEQYF
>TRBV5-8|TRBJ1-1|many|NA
TGTGCCAGCAGCAGGGAGGGAGGCACTGAAGCTTTCTTT
CASSREGGTEAFF
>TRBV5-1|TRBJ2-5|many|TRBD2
TGCGCCAGCAGCTATCTAGCGGGATCACAAGAGACCCAGTACTTC
CASSYLAGSQETQYF
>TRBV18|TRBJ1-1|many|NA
TGTGCCAGCTCACCCAACCCGACAAGGACTGAAGCTTTCTTT
CASSPNPTRTEAFF
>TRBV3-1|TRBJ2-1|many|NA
TGTGCCAGCAGCCAGAGCGTGGGGGAGCAGTTCTTC
CASSQSVGEQFF
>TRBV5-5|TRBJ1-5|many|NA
TGTGCCAGCAGCACCCAGTATAGCAATCAGCCCCAGCATTTT
CASSTQYSNQPQHF
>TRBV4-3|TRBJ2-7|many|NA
TGCGCCAGCAGCCAAGATACGTGGGAGCAGTACTTC
CASSQDTWEQYF
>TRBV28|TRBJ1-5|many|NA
TGTGCCAGCACACTTTCACAGGGTAGGGGCAATCAGCCCCAGCATTTT
CASTLSQGRGNQPQHF
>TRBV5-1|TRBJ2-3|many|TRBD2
TGCGCCAGCACCTTGGGGGGGGTAAAGGATACGCAGTATTTT
CASTLGGVKDTQYF
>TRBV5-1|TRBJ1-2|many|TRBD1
TGCGCCAGCAGCTTGGTAGCAGGGGGCGACTATGGCTACACCTTC
CASSLVAGGDYGYTF
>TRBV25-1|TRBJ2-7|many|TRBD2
TGTGCCAGCAGATCGACTAGCGGGAGGAACTACGAGCAGTACTTC
CASRSTSGRNYEQYF
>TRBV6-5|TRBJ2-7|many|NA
TGTGCCAGCAGGGCCCCACGGATCTCCTACGAGCAGTACTTC
CASRAPRISYEQYF
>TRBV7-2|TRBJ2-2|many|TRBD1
TGTGCCAGCAGCTGGCGACAGGGTACCGGGGAGCTGTTTTTT
CASSWRQGTGELFF
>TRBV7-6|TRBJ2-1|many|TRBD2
TGTGCCAGCAGCCCTGGACTAGCGGGAGGGCCGGAGTACAATGAGCAGTTCTTC
CASSPGLAGGPEYNEQFF
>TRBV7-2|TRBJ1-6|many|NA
TGTGCCAGCAGCTTAGTGTACGGTAATTCACCCCTCCACTTT
CASSLVYGNSPLHF
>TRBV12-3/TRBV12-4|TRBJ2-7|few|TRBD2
TGTGCCAGCGAACGGACTAGCGGGAGCCACGAGCAGTACTTC
CASERTSGSHEQYF